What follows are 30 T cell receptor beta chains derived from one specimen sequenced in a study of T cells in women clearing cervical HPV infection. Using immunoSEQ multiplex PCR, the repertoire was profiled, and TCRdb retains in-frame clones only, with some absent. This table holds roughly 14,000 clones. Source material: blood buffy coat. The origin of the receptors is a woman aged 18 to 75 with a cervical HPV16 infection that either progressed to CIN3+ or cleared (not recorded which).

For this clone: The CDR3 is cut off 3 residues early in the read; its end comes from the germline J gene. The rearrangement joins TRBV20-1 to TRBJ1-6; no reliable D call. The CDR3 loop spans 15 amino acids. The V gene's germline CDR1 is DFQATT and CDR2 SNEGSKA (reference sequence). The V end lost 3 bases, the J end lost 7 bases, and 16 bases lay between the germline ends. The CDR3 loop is CSARGKKEPNSPLHF. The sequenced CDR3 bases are TGCAGTGCTAGGGGCAAGAAGGAACCCAATTCACCC.

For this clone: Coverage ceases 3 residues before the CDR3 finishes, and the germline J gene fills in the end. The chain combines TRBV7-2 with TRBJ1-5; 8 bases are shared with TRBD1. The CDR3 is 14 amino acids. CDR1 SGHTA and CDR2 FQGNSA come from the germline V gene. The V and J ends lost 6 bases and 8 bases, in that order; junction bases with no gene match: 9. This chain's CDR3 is CASSQGAGREPQHF. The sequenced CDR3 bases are TGTGCCAGCAGTCAGGGGGCAGGACGGGAGCCC.

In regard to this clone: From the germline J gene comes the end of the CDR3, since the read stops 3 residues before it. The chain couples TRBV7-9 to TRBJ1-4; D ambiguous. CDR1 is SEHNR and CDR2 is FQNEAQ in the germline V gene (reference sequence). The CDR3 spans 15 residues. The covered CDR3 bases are TGTGCCAGCAGCTTAGTGCGCCCATATAATTCACCA. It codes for CASSLVRPYNSP. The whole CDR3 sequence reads CASSLVRPYNSPLFF.

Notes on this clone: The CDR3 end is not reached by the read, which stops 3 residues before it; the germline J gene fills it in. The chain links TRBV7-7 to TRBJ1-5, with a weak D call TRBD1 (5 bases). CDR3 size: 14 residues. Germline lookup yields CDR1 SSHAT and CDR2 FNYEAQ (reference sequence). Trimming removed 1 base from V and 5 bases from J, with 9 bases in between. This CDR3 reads CASSLVDSHQPQHF. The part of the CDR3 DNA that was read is TGTGCCAGCAGCTTAGTTGACAGCCATCAGCCC. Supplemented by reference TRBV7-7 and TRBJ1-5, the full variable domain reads GAGVSQSPRYKVTKRGQDVTLRCDPISSHATLYWYQQALGQGPEFLTYFNYEAQPDKSGLPSDRFSAERPEGSISTLTIQRTEQRDSAMYRCASSLVDSHQPQHFGDGTRLSIL.

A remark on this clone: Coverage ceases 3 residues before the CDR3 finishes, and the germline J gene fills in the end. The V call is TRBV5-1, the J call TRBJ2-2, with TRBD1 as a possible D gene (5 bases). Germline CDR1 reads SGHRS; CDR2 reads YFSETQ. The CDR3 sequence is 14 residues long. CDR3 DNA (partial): TGCGCCAGCAGCTTTCTTTCTGGGGCCAACGTG. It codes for CASSFLSGANV. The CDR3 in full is CASSFLSGANVLFF. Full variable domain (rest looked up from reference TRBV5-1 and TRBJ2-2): KAGVTQTPRYLIKTRGQQVTLSCSPISGHRSVSWYQQTPGQGLQFLFEYFSETQRNKGNFPGRFSGRQFSNSRSEMNVSTLELGDSALYLCASSFLSGANVLFFGEGSRLTVL.

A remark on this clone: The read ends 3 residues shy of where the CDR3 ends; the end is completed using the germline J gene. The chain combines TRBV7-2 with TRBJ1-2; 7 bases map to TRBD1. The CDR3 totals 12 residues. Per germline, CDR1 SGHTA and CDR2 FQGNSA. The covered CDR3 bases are TGTGCCAGCAGCCGGACAGGCCGCGGC. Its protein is CASSRTGRG. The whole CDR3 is CASSRTGRGYTF.

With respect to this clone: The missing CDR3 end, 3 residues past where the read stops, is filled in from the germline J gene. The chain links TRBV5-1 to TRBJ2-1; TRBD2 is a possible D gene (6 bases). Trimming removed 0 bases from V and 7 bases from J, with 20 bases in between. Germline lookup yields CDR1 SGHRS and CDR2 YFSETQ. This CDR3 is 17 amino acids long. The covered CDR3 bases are TGCGCCAGCAGCTTGGGAGGGATTCGCGGGATCTCAAATGAG. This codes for CASSLGGIRGISNE. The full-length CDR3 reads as CASSLGGIRGISNEQFF.

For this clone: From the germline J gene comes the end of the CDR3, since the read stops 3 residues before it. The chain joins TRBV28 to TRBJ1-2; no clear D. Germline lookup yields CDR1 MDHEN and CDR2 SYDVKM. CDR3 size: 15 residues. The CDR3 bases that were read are TGTGCCAGCAGAGATCTAGCGGCGAGCACAGATACG. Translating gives CASRDLAASTDT. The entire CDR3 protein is CASRDLAASTDTYTF.

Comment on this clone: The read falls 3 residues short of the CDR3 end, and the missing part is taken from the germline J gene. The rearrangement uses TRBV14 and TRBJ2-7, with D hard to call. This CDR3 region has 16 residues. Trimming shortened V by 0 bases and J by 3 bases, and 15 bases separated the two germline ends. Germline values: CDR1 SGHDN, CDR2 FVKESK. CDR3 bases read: TGTGCCAGCAGCCAAGAGGTAAACAGAAAAAACTACGAG. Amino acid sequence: CASSQEVNRKNYE. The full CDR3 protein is CASSQEVNRKNYEQYF. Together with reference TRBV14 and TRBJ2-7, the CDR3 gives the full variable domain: EAGVTQFPSHSVIEKGQTVTLRCDPISGHDNLYWYRRVMGKEIKFLLHFVKESKQDESGMPNNRFLAERTGGTYSTLKVQPAELEDSGVYFCASSQEVNRKNYEQYFGPGTRLTVT.

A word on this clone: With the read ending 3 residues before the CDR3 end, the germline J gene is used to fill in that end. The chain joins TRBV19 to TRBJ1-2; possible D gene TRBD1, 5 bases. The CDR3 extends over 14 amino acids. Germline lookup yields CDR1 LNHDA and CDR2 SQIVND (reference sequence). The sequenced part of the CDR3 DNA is TGTGCCAGTAGTACAGTGGGACTAGCGAATGAC. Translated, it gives CASSTVGLAND. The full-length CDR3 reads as CASSTVGLANDYTF.

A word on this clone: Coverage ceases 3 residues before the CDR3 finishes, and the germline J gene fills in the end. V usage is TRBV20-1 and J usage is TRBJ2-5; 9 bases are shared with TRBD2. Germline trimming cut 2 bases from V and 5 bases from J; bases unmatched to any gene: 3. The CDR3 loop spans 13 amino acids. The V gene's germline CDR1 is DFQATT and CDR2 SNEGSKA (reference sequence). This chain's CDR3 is CSARLAGYETQYF. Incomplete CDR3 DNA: TGCAGTGCTAGACTAGCGGGATACGAGACC.

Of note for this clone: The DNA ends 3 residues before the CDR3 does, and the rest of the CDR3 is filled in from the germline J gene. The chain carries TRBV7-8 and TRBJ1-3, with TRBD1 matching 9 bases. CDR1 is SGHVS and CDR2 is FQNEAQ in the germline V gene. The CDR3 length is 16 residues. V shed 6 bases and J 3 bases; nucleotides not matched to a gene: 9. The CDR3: CASRGQGREDGNTIYF. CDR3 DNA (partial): TGTGCCAGCAGAGGACAGGGGAGGGAAGATGGAAACACC. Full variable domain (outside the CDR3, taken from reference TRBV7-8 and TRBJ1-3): GAGVSQSPRYKVAKRGQDVALRCDPISGHVSLFWYQQALGQGPEFLTYFQNEAQLDKSGLPSDRFFAERPEGSVSTLKIQRTQQEDSAVYLCASRGQGREDGNTIYFGEGSWLTVV.

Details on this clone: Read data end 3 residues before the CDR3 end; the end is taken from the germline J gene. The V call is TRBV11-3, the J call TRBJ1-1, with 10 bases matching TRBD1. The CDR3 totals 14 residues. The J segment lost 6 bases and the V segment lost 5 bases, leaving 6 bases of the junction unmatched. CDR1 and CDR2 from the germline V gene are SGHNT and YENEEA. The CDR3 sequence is CASSPTGGRAEAFF. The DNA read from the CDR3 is TGTGCCAGCAGCCCGACAGGGGGCAGGGCTGAA.

Partial CDR3 DNA: TGTGCCAGCTCACCACAAGGATCTAACTATGGT. Translating it yields CASSPQGSNYG. From start to end, the CDR3 is CASSPQGSNYGQYF. J is TRBJ2-4 and V is TRBV18, with D unclear. The read ends 3 residues early relative to the CDR3; the germline J gene fills the gap. The CDR3 covers 14 residues. Germline-derived CDR1 and CDR2 are KGHSH and LQKENI.

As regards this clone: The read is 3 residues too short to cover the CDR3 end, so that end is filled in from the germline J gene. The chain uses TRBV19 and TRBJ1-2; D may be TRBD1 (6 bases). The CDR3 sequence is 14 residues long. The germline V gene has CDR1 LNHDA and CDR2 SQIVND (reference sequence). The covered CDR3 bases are TGTGCCAGTAGCCAAATGGACAGATCCTACGAC. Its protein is CASSQMDRSYD. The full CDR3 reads CASSQMDRSYDYTF.

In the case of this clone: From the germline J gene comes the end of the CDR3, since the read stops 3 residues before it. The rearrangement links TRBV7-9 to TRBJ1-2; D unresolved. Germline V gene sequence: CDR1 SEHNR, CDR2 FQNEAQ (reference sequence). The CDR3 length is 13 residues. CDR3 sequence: CASSLRSTDTYTF. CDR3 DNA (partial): TGTGCCAGCAGCTTACGATCCACAGATACC.

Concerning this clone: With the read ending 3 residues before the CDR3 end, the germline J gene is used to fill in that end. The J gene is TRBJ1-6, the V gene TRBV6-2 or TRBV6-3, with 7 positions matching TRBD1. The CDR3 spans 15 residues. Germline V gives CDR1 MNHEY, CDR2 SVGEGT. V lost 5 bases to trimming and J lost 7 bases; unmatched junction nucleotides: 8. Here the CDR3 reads CASSMDRPVNSPLHF. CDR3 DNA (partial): TGTGCCAGCAGTATGGACAGGCCGGTGAATTCACCC.

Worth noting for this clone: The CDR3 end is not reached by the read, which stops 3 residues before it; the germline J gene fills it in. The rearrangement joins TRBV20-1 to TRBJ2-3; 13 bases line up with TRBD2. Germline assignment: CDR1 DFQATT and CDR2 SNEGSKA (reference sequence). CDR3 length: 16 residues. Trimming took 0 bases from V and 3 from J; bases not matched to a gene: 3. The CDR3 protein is CSARDTSGGETDTQYF. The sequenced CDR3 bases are TGCAGTGCTAGAGATACTAGCGGGGGGGAGACAGATACG.

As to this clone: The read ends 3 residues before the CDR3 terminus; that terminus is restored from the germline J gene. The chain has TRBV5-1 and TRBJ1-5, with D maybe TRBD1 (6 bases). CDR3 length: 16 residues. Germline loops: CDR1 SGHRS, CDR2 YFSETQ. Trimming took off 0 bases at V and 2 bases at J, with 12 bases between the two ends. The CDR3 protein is CASSLGGGVGNQPQHF. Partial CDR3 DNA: TGCGCCAGCAGCTTGGGGGGGGGCGTTGGCAATCAGCCC.

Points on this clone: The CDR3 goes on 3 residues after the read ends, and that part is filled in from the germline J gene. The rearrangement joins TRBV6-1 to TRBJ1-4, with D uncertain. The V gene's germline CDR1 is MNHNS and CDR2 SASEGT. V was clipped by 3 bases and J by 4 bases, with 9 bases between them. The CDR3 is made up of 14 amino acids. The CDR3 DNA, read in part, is TGTGCCAGCAGTGAGGCAAGGCTTAATGAAAAA. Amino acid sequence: CASSEARLNEK. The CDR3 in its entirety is CASSEARLNEKLFF.

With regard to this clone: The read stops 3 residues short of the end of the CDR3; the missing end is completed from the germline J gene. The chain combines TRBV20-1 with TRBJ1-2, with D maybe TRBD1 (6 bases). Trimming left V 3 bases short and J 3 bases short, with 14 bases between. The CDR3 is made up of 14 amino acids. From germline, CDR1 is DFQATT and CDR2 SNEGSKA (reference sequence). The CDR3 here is CSASEKGVYYGYTF. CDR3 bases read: TGCAGTGCTAGTGAAAAGGGGGTCTACTATGGC.

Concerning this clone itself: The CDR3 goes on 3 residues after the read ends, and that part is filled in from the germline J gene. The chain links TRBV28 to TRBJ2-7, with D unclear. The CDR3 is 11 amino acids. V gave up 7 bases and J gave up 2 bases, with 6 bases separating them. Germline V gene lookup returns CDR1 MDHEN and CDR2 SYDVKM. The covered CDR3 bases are TGTGCCAGCACAGGTCCCTACGAG. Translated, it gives CASTGPYE. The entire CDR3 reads CASTGPYEQYF.

Partial CDR3 DNA: TGTGCCAGTAGTACCAACACAGCGGGAGAGGGATACGAG. Protein: CASSTNTAGEGYE. The CDR3 reads in full as CASSTNTAGEGYEQYF. V gene TRBV19 combines with J gene TRBJ2-7, with 8 bases aligning to TRBD2. Read coverage stops 3 residues before the CDR3 terminus; the germline J gene supplies the remainder. Trimming at V came to 4 bases and at J to 4 bases, leaving 12 bases not matched to a gene. Germline assignment: CDR1 LNHDA and CDR2 SQIVND (reference sequence). CDR3 size: 16 residues.

This chain's CDR3 is CASSRTGGESFNQPQHF. The sequenced part of the CDR3 DNA is TGTGCCAGCAGTCGTACAGGGGGCGAAAGTTTTAATCAGCCC. J is TRBJ1-5 and V is TRBV7-8; 9 nucleotides align to TRBD1. The read ends 3 residues early relative to the CDR3; the germline J gene fills the gap. The CDR3 extends over 17 amino acids. The ends lost 6 bases at V and 4 bases at J; junction bases unmatched: 13. Germline values: CDR1 SGHVS, CDR2 FQNEAQ.

CDR3 DNA, as far as it was read: TGTGCCAGCTCACCACCGTCAGGGTTCGAC. This translates into CASSPPSGFD. The complete CDR3 sequence is CASSPPSGFDYTF. The V call is TRBV18, the J call TRBJ1-2; D is possibly TRBD1 (5 bases). With the read ending 3 residues before the CDR3 end, the germline J gene is used to fill in that end. Germline-derived CDR1 and CDR2 are KGHSH and LQKENI. The CDR3 is made up of 13 amino acids.

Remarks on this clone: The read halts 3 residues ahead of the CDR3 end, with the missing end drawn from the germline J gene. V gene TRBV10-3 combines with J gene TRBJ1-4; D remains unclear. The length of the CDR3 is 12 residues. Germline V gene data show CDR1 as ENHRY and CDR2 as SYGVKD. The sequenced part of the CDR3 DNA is TGTGCCATCAAATCAGGAAATTCACCA. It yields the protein CAIKSGNSP. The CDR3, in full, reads CAIKSGNSPLFF.

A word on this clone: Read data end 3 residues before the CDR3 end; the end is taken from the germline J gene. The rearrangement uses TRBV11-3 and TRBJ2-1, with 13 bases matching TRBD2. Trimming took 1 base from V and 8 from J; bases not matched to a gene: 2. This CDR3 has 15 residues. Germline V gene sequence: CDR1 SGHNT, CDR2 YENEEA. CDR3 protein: CASSLGTSGSDEQFF. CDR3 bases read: TGTGCCAGCAGCTTAGGGACTAGCGGGAGTGATGAG.

The CDR3 is CASSRDRAYDYTF. Incomplete CDR3 DNA: TGTGCCAGCTCCCGGGACAGAGCCTACGAC. V and J are TRBV18 and TRBJ1-2, with TRBD1 matching over 7 bases. The read falls 3 residues short of the CDR3 end, and the missing part is taken from the germline J gene. CDR3 length: 13 amino acids. The germline V gene encodes CDR1 KGHSH and CDR2 LQKENI.

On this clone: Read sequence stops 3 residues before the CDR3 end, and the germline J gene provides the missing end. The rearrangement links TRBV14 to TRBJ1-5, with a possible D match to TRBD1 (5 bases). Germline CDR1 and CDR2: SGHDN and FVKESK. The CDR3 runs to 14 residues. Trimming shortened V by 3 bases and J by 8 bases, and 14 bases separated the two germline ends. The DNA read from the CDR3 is TGTGCCAGCAGCCAGGCAGGGATAACGAAGCCC. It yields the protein CASSQAGITKP. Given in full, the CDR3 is CASSQAGITKPQHF.

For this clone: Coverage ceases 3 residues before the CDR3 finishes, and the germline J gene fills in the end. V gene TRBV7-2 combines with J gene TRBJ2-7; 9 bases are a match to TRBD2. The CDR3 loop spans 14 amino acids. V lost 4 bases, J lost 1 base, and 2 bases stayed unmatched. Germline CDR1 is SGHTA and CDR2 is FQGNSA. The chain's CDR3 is CASSWGLASYEQYF. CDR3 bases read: TGTGCCAGCAGCTGGGGACTAGCTTCCTACGAG.